The T cell receptor beta chain under discussion was sequenced for a study of T cell repertoires in cytomegalovirus infection. Study-wide background: Public TCR beta signatures indicated both CMV infection and matching HLA type.

The germline V gene encodes CDR1 LNHNV and CDR2 YYDKDF (reference sequence). The length of the CDR3 is 13 residues. TCRdb analysed the reads with MiXCR anew, one entry per CDR3 protein. The table has 640,000 or so distinct CDR3 sequences, around 31% seen once. A note on this clonotype: What it binds is not known. A junction boundary mismatches the germline segment, possibly from a read error.

The V gene is TRBV15, the J gene TRBJ2-7; TRBD1 is a possible D gene (5 bases). The sample here was cultured PBMCs, taken from culture after CMV antigen stimulation. The origin of this receptor is a human donor in good health (CMV status not recorded). Some clones in this sample may be carry-over from other donors' samples. CDR3 protein: CATSRHVTAFKYF. The CDR3 region has the DNA TGTGCCACCAGCAGACATGTGACAGCATTCAAGTATTTC.